This T cell receptor beta chain was sequenced for a study of CD8 T cells in ankylosing spondylitis. The CDR3 spans 17 residues. V shed 0 bases and J shed 1 base, with 15 bases lying between them. Germline V gene sequence: CDR1 SGHRS, CDR2 YFSETQ. Libraries of TCR beta came from quantitative 5'-RACE with molecular barcodes. TCRdb itself ran the 5' RACE reads through MiXCR, one entry per CDR3 protein. Among more than 300,000 distinct CDR3 sequences listed, around a tenth were seen once. Study results and caveats: A subset of motif variants has previously been described in the synovial fluid and blood of reactive arthritis.

This clonotype has at least ten counts. No antigen is known for it. This sequence originates from a female donor with ankylosing spondylitis or in good health (not recorded which). The chain uses TRBV5-1 and TRBJ2-3; D not certain. Sequencing used blood, either unsorted or a sorted T cell fraction (not recorded which). CDR3 loop: CASSLGPLVSGTDTQYF. CDR3 nucleotides: TGCGCCAGCAGCTTGGGTCCCCTAGTATCAGGCACAGATACGCAGTATTTT.